The 24 T cell receptor beta chains below come from one sample, sequenced in a study of cytomegalovirus exposure and HLA in healthy donors. PCR amplification relied on 60 Vbeta primers (plus 13 Jbeta primers). The protocol was immunoSEQ multiplex PCR, while the TCRdb copy is restricted to in-frame clones and leaves out a portion. The sample has approximately 190,000 clones, approximately 88% seen once. The sequenced sample consisted of PBMCs. The receptor source for this set is a woman in her fifties or sixties in good health and CMV-seropositive.

Only a few counts were recorded for this clone. This chain joins TRBV23-1 and TRBJ1-2; D not certain. TRBV23-1 is annotated as an ORF whose role is uncertain. This CDR3 is built from 14 residues. With 4 bases removed from V and 4 bases from J, the gap between germline ends came to 13 bases. Here the CDR3 reads CASSPPGIGYGYTF. DNA of the CDR3: TGCGCCAGCAGTCCCCCGGGGATCGGCTATGGCTACACCTTC.

V gene TRBV19 combines with J gene TRBJ2-5; 8 bases match TRBD1. The CDR3 totals 13 residues. The germline CDR1 and CDR2 sequences are LNHDA and SQIVND (reference sequence). Trimming cost V 7 bases and J 5 bases; bases outside gene matches: 6. Here the CDR3 DNA reads TGTGCCAGTAATACAGGGGGGAAGGAGACCCAGTACTTC. This codes for CASNTGGKETQYF. The entire variable domain, with the rest obtained from reference TRBV19 and TRBJ2-5, is as follows: DGGITQSPKYLFRKEGQNVTLSCEQNLNHDAMYWYRQDPGQGLRLIYYSQIVNDFQKGDIAEGYSVSREKKESFPLTVTSAQKNPTAFYLCASNTGGKETQYFGPGTRLLVL.

In its sample, this clone was seen a few times. This sample also contains other DNA sequences that code for the same CDR3. The chain has TRBV20-1 and TRBJ2-7, with TRBD1 matching over 7 bases. Losses at the gene ends were 5 bases for V and 4 bases for J; bases not matched to a gene: 2. The length of the CDR3 is 11 residues. CDR1 is DFQATT and CDR2 is SNEGSKA in the germline V gene (reference sequence). In DNA, the CDR3 is TGCAGTGCTCTACAGGGGTACGAGCAGTACTTC. Translating it yields CSALQGYEQYF.

V is TRBV7-2 and J is TRBJ1-1; TRBD1 aligns across 8 bases. Germline V CDR1 and CDR2: SGHTA, FQGNSA. V lost 5 bases to trimming and J lost 5 bases; unmatched junction nucleotides: 7. CDR3 length equals 14 residues. As DNA, the CDR3 is TGTGCCAGCAGCGAACAGGGGGGTGGGACTGAAGCTTTCTTT. This encodes CASSEQGGGTEAFF.

V usage is TRBV5-4 and J usage is TRBJ2-7; maybe TRBD2 (5 bases). V was shortened by 2 bases and J by 0 bases, with 9 bases between the two germline ends. This CDR3 is built from 14 residues. CDR1 and CDR2 (germline): SGHNT, YYREEE (reference sequence). CDR3 nucleotides: TGTGCCAGCAGCTTAGCTGGGAGCTCCTACGAGCAGTACTTC. It translates to CASSLAGSSYEQYF.

V and J are TRBV14 and TRBJ1-1; D is ambiguous. Germline V gene lookup returns CDR1 SGHDN and CDR2 FVKESK. The CDR3 runs to 13 residues. Trimming pared 1 base from V and 7 bases from J, leaving 10 bases between. The CDR3 spells CASSQVLGVEAFF. The CDR3, as DNA: TGTGCCAGCAGCCAAGTCCTAGGTGTTGAAGCTTTCTTT.

This chain joins TRBV6-5 and TRBJ1-3, with 8 bases fitting TRBD1. After removal of 5 bases from V and 0 bases from J, the junction contained 3 bases not matched to a gene. CDR1 and CDR2 (germline): MNHEY, SVGAGI. This CDR3 is 15 amino acids long. CDR3 in DNA: TGTGCCAGCAGTCCGACAGGGGCCTCTGGAAACACCATATATTTT. Amino acids: CASSPTGASGNTIYF.

V and J are TRBV29-1 and TRBJ2-7; the D is unclear. Trimming took off 7 bases at V and 0 bases at J, with 10 bases between the two ends. Germline CDR1 is SQVTM and CDR2 is ANQGSEA. This CDR3 spans 12 amino acids. CDR3 bases: TGCAGCGCTAGGATTGCCTCCTACGAGCAGTACTTC. It is translated as CSARIASYEQYF.

This chain joins TRBV5-1 and TRBJ2-7; 10 bases are a match to TRBD1. After removal of 4 bases from V and 0 bases from J, the junction contained 4 bases not matched to a gene. This CDR3 comprises 15 residues. Germline-derived CDR1 and CDR2 are SGHRS and YFSETQ. The CDR3 sequence is CASSRGQGVSYEQYF. CDR3 coding DNA: TGCGCCAGCAGCCGCGGACAGGGGGTCTCCTACGAGCAGTACTTC.

The chain couples TRBV30 to TRBJ2-1; D is undetermined. Per germline, CDR1 GTSNPN and CDR2 SVGIG (reference sequence). This CDR3 is 11 amino acids long. The V and J ends lost 3 bases and 4 bases respectively, with 4 bases between them. CDR3 loop: CAWSLYNEQFF. The CDR3 coding sequence is TGTGCCTGGAGCCTATACAATGAGCAGTTCTTC.

The V call is TRBV7-8, the J call TRBJ2-5; 10 bases align to TRBD2. The CDR3 has 15 amino acids. CDR1 SGHVS and CDR2 FQNEAQ come from the germline V gene. The trim removed 3 bases at V and 0 bases at J, leaving 1 base unmatched. CDR3 in DNA: TGTGCCAGCAGCTTTCTAGCGGGGGACCAAGAGACCCAGTACTTC. Translated, it gives CASSFLAGDQETQYF.

This chain links TRBV19 with TRBJ1-2; weak D call: TRBD1 (5 bases). The ends were cut back, 7 bases at V and 3 bases at J, with 18 bases in the middle. CDR1 and CDR2 (germline): LNHDA, SQIVND (reference sequence). This CDR3 is built from 15 residues. CDR3 region: CASTQPRALDYGYTF. The CDR3 DNA sequence: TGTGCCAGTACCCAGCCCAGGGCCCTCGACTATGGCTACACCTTC.

The chain links TRBV7-3 to TRBJ2-2; possibly TRBD1 for D (5 bases). Per germline, CDR1 SGHTA and CDR2 FQGTGA. This CDR3 is 13 amino acids long. Trimming took off 5 bases at V and 5 bases at J, with 9 bases between the two ends. Written as DNA, the CDR3 is TGTGCCAGCAGCCAAACAGGAACCGGGGAGCTGTTTTTT. The encoded protein is CASSQTGTGELFF. Filled out from reference TRBV7-3 and TRBJ2-2, the complete variable domain reads GAGVSQTPSNKVTEKGKYVELRCDPISGHTALYWYRQSLGQGPEFLIYFQGTGAADDSGLPNDRFFAVRPEGSVSTLKIQRTERGDSAVYLCASSQTGTGELFFGEGSRLTVL.

This clone was seen once. J is TRBJ2-5 and V is TRBV7-9; TRBD1 agrees at 8 bases. Germline assignment: CDR1 SEHNR and CDR2 FQNEAQ (reference sequence). The CDR3 sequence is 15 residues long. V lost 5 bases to trimming and J lost 1 base; unmatched junction nucleotides: 6. The CDR3 DNA is TGTGCCAGCAGCCGAGGACAGGGCTTCCAAGAGACCCAGTACTTC. The encoded protein is CASSRGQGFQETQYF.

This clone came up a few times. V usage is TRBV6-5 and J usage is TRBJ2-3; D might be TRBD1 (5 bases). Per the germline V gene, CDR1 is MNHEY and CDR2 is SVGAGI. V was pared by 6 bases and J by 6 bases, with 10 bases between. The CDR3 runs 12 residues. In DNA form, the CDR3 reads TGTGCCAGCAGGGAACAGGTCGATACGCAGTATTTT. This sequence encodes CASREQVDTQYF.

The chain is built from TRBV6-5 and TRBJ2-7; the D is unclear. The germline gives CDR1 MNHEY, CDR2 SVGAGI. The CDR3 loop spans 13 amino acids. The germline V and J ends were trimmed by 5 bases and 2 bases, with 10 bases remaining between them. The CDR3 region is CASSVVTAYEQYF. The CDR3 DNA reads TGTGCCAGCAGTGTAGTAACCGCCTACGAGCAGTACTTC.

This clone was counted once. The chain couples TRBV19 to TRBJ2-3; D is perhaps TRBD1 (5 bases). The ends were cut back, 5 bases at V and 0 bases at J, with 12 bases in the middle. Germline CDR1 reads LNHDA; CDR2 reads SQIVND (reference sequence). This CDR3 has 15 amino acids. In DNA form, the CDR3 reads TGTGCCAGTAGTCCCAGGGTTGCTAGCACAGATACGCAGTATTTT. This codes for CASSPRVASTDTQYF.

The chain links TRBV28 to TRBJ1-1; weak D call: TRBD1 (5 bases). The CDR3 runs 14 residues. Trimming took off 3 bases at V and 5 bases at J, with 13 bases between the two ends. Germline lookup yields CDR1 MDHEN and CDR2 SYDVKM. The CDR3 region has the DNA TGTGCCAGCAGTTTTAAGGGGCTTCGGACTGAAGCTTTCTTT. Its protein is CASSFKGLRTEAFF.

For this clone: The junction departs from the called germline gene at one end, perhaps through a read error. The chain combines TRBV7-7 with TRBJ2-5, with 7 bases lining up with TRBD2. Germline values: CDR1 SSHAT, CDR2 FNYEAQ (reference sequence). CDR3 size: 14 residues. CDR3 sequence reads: CASSWTSGVETQYF. The CDR3 nucleotides read TGTGCTAGCAGCTGGACCAGCGGGGTGGAGACCCAGTACTTC.

This clone was counted only a few times. The chain recombines TRBV2 with TRBJ2-2; TRBD2 is a possible D gene (5 bases). Trimming stripped 6 bases from V and 3 bases from J, with 5 bases between. Germline V gives CDR1 SNHLY, CDR2 FYNNEI. The CDR3 consists of 12 residues. CDR3 sequence: CASSGDTGELFF. In nucleotides, the CDR3 is TGTGCCAGCAGCGGGGACACCGGGGAGCTGTTTTTT. Full variable domain (missing parts from reference TRBV2 and TRBJ2-2): EPEVTQTPSHQVTQMGQEVILRCVPISNHLYFYWYRQILGQKVEFLVSFYNNEISEKSEIFDDQFSVERPDGSNFTLKIRSTKLEDSAMYFCASSGDTGELFFGEGSRLTVL.

This clone was recorded only once. V gene TRBV9 combines with J gene TRBJ2-5, with TRBD2 as a possible D gene (6 bases). Trimming removed 0 bases from V and 0 bases from J, with 9 bases in between. Germline CDR1 is SGDLS and CDR2 is YYNGEE. CDR3 length: 15 amino acids. This CDR3 reads CASSVGWTNQETQYF. In nucleotides, the CDR3 is TGTGCCAGCAGCGTAGGATGGACTAACCAAGAGACCCAGTACTTC. The whole variable domain, remainder taken from reference TRBV9 and TRBJ2-5, is DSGVTQTPKHLITATGQRVTLRCSPRSGDLSVYWYQQSLDQGLQFLIQYYNGEERAKGNILERFSAQQFPDLHSELNLSSLELGDSALYFCASSVGWTNQETQYFGPGTRLLVL.

This chain joins TRBV7-3 and TRBJ1-1, with TRBD1 matching 9 bases. This CDR3 contains 16 residues. Unmatched junction bases numbered 7, after V lost 4 bases and J lost 1 base. In germline, CDR1 is SGHTA, CDR2 FQGTGA. The CDR3 coding sequence is TGTGCCAGCAGCTCCCGGACAGGGGCGGGGAACACTGAAGCTTTCTTT. The encoded protein is CASSSRTGAGNTEAFF.

The sample holds a few counts of this clone. The chain uses TRBV19 and TRBJ1-6, with 9 positions matching TRBD1. This CDR3 contains 15 residues. Germline V gene sequence: CDR1 LNHDA, CDR2 SQIVND (reference sequence). J lost 6 bases, V lost 5 bases, and 5 bases had no gene match. The CDR3 spells CASSEGQGLNSPLHF. DNA of the CDR3: TGTGCCAGTAGTGAGGGACAGGGTCTTAATTCACCCCTCCACTTT.

The CDR3 bases are TGCGCCAGCAGCCAAGATCGAACTAGCGGTCATGAGACCCAGTACTTC. This sequence encodes CASSQDRTSGHETQYF. The rearrangement uses TRBV4-1 and TRBJ2-5; 8 positions match TRBD2. With 0 bases clipped from V and 5 bases from J, the junction kept 8 bases outside the gene matches. Germline values: CDR1 MGHRA, CDR2 YSYEKL. CDR3 length: 16 amino acids.